These T cell receptor beta chains were read from a single sample in a study of beta chain features in type 1 diabetes. Using immunoSEQ multiplex PCR, the repertoire was profiled, and TCRdb retains in-frame clones only, with some absent. The profile shows roughly 290,000 clones, 8% of them singletons. Sample: central memory CD4+ T cells from blood. All receptors come from a woman between 18 and 30 years old in good health. The CDR3 runs from the conserved cysteine through the conserved F or W. D genes are given only for firm matches. Not every row has a clone size; where given, it reads once, few, many or a size class.

d_gene | j_gene | v_gene | abundance | CDR3aa | CDR3nt
TRBD2 | TRBJ2-5 | TRBV19 | - | CASSRILAGVAQETQYF | TGTGCCAGTAGTCGAATACTAGCGGGAGTCGCCCAAGAGACCCAGTACTTC
- | TRBJ2-1 | TRBV14 | many | CASSQDRGPKNEQFF | TGTGCCAGCAGCCAAGATCGGGGCCCCAAGAATGAGCAGTTCTTC
- | TRBJ2-1 | TRBV2 | many | CASSGGGEQFF | TGTGCCAGCAGTGGAGGGGGTGAGCAGTTCTTC
TRBD2 | TRBJ2-5 | TRBV9 | few | CASSAASGGKETQYF | TGTGCCAGCAGCGCCGCTAGCGGGGGAAAAGAGACCCAGTACTTC
- | TRBJ2-6 | TRBV21-1 | few | CASSQGIPSSGANVLTF | TGTGCCAGCAGCCAAGGAATTCCCAGCTCTGGGGCCAACGTCCTGACTTTC
TRBD1 | TRBJ2-3 | TRBV19 | few | CASSPGQSTDTQYF | TGTGCCAGTAGCCCGGGACAGAGCACAGATACGCAGTATTTT
- | TRBJ1-5 | TRBV19 | few | CASRPAGYNQPQHF | TGTGCCAGTCGCCCAGCAGGATACAATCAGCCCCAGCATTTT
- | TRBJ1-1 | TRBV4-3 | few | CASSQVGTRRAGTEAFF | TGCGCCAGCAGCCAAGTTGGCACTAGGAGGGCTGGCACTGAAGCTTTCTTT
- | TRBJ2-1 | TRBV7-9 | - | CASSPGGGSYNEQFF | TGTGCCAGCAGCCCAGGTGGCGGCTCCTACAATGAGCAGTTCTTC
- | TRBJ1-5 | TRBV15 | few | CATSRDSGNQPQHF | TGTGCCACCAGCAGAGATTCGGGCAATCAGCCCCAGCATTTT
- | TRBJ2-5 | TRBV11-2 | - | CASSPRPGPEETQYF | TGTGCCAGCAGCCCTCGTCCAGGGCCGGAAGAGACCCAGTACTTC
TRBD2 | TRBJ2-5 | TRBV27 | - | CASRGLAGGPDQETQYF | TGTGCCAGCAGGGGACTAGCGGGGGGGCCGGACCAAGAGACCCAGTACTTC
- | TRBJ2-3 | TRBV5-4 | few | CASSLLAADTQYF | TGTGCCAGCAGCTTACTTGCGGCAGATACGCAGTATTTT
- | TRBJ2-7 | TRBV27 | - | CASSLADHYEQYF | TGTGCCAGCAGTTTGGCCGACCACTACGAGCAGTACTTC
- | TRBJ2-3 | TRBV7-9 | - | CASSWGFPSTDTQYF | TGTGCCAGCAGCTGGGGGTTTCCTAGCACAGATACGCAGTATTTT
TRBD2 | TRBJ2-1 | TRBV28 | - | CASRSLAGGRYNEQFF | TGTGCCAGCAGGTCCCTAGCGGGGGGGCGGTACAATGAGCAGTTCTTC
TRBD2 | TRBJ2-7 | TRBV27 | - | CASSPSRLAGGYEQYF | TGTGCCAGCAGTCCCTCCCGGCTAGCGGGGGGATACGAGCAGTACTTC
TRBD1 | TRBJ1-2 | TRBV2 | few | CASSGQGGYGYTF | TGTGCCAGCAGTGGACAGGGGGGCTATGGCTACACCTTC
- | TRBJ1-4 | TRBV5-6 | - | CASSLWQTKGEKLFF | TGTGCCAGCAGCCTATGGCAGACCAAGGGTGAAAAACTGTTTTTT
TRBD1 | TRBJ1-4 | TRBV19 | few | CASKPRNPGGGREKLFF | TGTGCCAGTAAACCCCGGAACCCAGGGGGCGGACGTGAAAAACTGTTTTTT
- | TRBJ1-2 | TRBV5-4 | few | CASSRSLRSNYGYTF | TGTGCCAGCAGCCGCTCGCTCAGGTCTAACTATGGCTACACCTTC
TRBD1 | TRBJ1-2 | TRBV13 | - | CASSSKGTGGGYTF | TGTGCCAGCAGCTCCAAGGGGACAGGAGGCGGCTACACCTTC
- | TRBJ1-5 | TRBV5-4 | - | CATSALPREPQHF | TGTGCTACTAGCGCGCTACCCAGGGAGCCCCAGCATTTT
- | TRBJ1-1 | TRBV7-9 | few | CASSLAYSPTGMNTEAFF | TGTGCCAGCAGCTTAGCGTATTCCCCGACAGGCATGAACACTGAAGCTTTCTTT
- | TRBJ2-3 | TRBV11-2 | - | CASSSWGESSTDTQYF | TGTGCCAGCAGCTCATGGGGGGAGTCTAGCACAGATACGCAGTATTTT
TRBD1 | TRBJ2-5 | TRBV18 | many | CASSPGQGHLETQYF | TGTGCCAGCTCACCGGGACAGGGCCACTTAGAGACCCAGTACTTC
- | TRBJ1-2 | TRBV2 | - | CASTPASAGDYGYTF | TGTGCCAGCACACCCGCTTCCGCAGGGGACTATGGCTACACCTTC
- | TRBJ1-1 | TRBV18 | few | CASRGDLNTEAFF | TGTGCCAGCAGGGGCGACCTGAACACTGAAGCTTTCTTT
TRBD1 | TRBJ1-1 | TRBV5-1 | - | CASSEGQGANTEAFF | TGCGCCAGCAGCGAGGGACAGGGGGCGAACACTGAAGCTTTCTTT
- | TRBJ2-3 | TRBV28 | - | CASSKNRRGTTDTQYF | TGTGCCAGCAGCAAGAACAGGAGGGGCACCACAGATACGCAGTATTTT
- | TRBJ2-3 | TRBV5-1 | few | CASSLERGTQYF | TGCGCCAGCAGCTTGGAAAGGGGTACGCAGTATTTT
- | TRBJ1-3 | TRBV7-2 | few | CASSKWGVSSGNTIYF | TGTGCCAGCAGCAAATGGGGTGTTAGCTCTGGAAACACCATATATTTT